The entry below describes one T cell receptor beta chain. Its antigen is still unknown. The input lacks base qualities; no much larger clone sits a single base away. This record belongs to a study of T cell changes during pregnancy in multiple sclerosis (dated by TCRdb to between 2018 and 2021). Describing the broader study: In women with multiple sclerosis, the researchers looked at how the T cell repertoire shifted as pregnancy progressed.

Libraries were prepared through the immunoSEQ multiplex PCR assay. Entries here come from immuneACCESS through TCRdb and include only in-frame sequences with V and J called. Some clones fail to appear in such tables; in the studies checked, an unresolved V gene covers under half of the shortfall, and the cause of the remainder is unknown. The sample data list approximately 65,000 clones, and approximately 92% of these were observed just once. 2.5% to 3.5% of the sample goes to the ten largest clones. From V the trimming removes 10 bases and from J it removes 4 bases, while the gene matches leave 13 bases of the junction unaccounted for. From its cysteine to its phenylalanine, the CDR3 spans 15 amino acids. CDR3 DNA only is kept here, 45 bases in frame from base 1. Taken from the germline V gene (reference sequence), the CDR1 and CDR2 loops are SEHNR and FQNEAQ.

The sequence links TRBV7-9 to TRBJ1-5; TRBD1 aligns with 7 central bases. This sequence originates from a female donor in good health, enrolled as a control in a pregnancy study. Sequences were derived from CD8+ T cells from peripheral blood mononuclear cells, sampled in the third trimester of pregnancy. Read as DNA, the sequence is TGTGCCATCTCGACAGGGCAAAGTTCTAATCAGCCCCAGCATTTT. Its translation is CAISTGQSSNQPQHF.